This T cell receptor beta chain was recorded in a study of response to subunit inactivated influenza vaccine. General study findings and limits: There was a suggestion from the authors that each seasonal influenza vaccination recruits few new T cells.

CDR1 LGHNA and CDR2 YNFKEQ come from the germline V gene. The CDR3 is made up of 15 amino acids. V lost 1 base to trimming and J lost 5 bases, with 12 bases between them. This clonotype was counted only a few times. Its antigen remains unidentified. TCRdb ran MiXCR on the RT-PCR reads and lists one entry per CDR3 protein. The data contain 150,000 to 200,000 distinct CDR3 sequences, approximately 12% of them singletons. These same records also appear under a second study, on T cells expressing NK-cell markers. According to that study: TCR beta libraries carry UMIs added by 5'RACE template switching. In roughly 6 donors, dominant CD3+CD56+NKG2C+ clones formed about 1.0-7.5% of CD8+ cells.

This TCR was recovered from a man over 45 who received an inactivated influenza vaccine. The V and J genes are TRBV4-2 and TRBJ2-1; D is undetermined. The starting material was CD8+ T cells sorted from PBMCs, obtained less than 13 days after vaccination. CDR3 nucleotide sequence: TGTGCCAGCAGCCAAGGATTTCCTACAAACAATGAGCAGTTCTTC. Encoded protein: CASSQGFPTNNEQFF.